These 18 T cell receptor beta chains came from one sample sequenced in a study of blood T cells in healthy people across ages. Using a J-beta primer mix together with a sample-barcoded 5' primer, a second PCR was run for roughly 6 to 11 cycles. Via MiXCR, TCRdb re-called the 5' RACE reads, giving one row per CDR3 protein. The sample has over a million distinct CDR3 sequences, around 59% seen once. The sample comprised blood. The source is a man aged 18 to 30 in good health.

This clonotype was observed a single time. The chain uses TRBV6-5 and TRBJ2-1, with 7 bases fitting TRBD2. J was trimmed by 7 bases and V by 7 bases; bases with no gene match: 4. CDR1 is MNHEY and CDR2 is SVGAGI in the germline V gene. The CDR3 totals 12 residues. This CDR3 reads CASNPAGNEQFF. The CDR3 coding sequence is TGTGCCAGCAATCCAGCGGGAAATGAGCAGTTCTTC.

The V call is TRBV4-1, the J call TRBJ2-5; D gene ambiguous. V was cut by 6 bases and J by 5 bases, with 13 bases left in between. Germline V gives CDR1 MGHRA, CDR2 YSYEKL. This CDR3 has 13 amino acids. CDR3 bases: TGCGCCAGCAGTCGACGGACCGTCGAGACCCAGTACTTC. Residues: CASSRRTVETQYF.

The chain links TRBV24-1 to TRBJ2-3, with D possibly matching TRBD1 (6 bases). V was trimmed by 7 bases and J by 0 bases, leaving 13 bases between them. The CDR3 is made up of 15 amino acids. Germline CDR1 and CDR2: KGHDR and SFDVKD. The CDR3 DNA sequence: TGTGCCACCAGGAAGGACAGACCTAGCACAGATACGCAGTATTTT. Its translation: CATRKDRPSTDTQYF.

The J gene is TRBJ2-1, the V gene TRBV4-1; 11 nucleotides match TRBD2. The J segment lost 7 bases and the V segment lost 1 base, leaving 3 bases of the junction unmatched. The CDR3 has 15 amino acids. The germline V gene encodes CDR1 MGHRA and CDR2 YSYEKL. The CDR3 DNA follows: TGCGCCAGCAGCCAAGTACTAGCGGGGGAGAATGAGCAGTTCTTC. Translating it yields CASSQVLAGENEQFF.

The CDR3 sequence is CASSSPPGTEGYTF. As DNA, the CDR3 is TGTGCCAGCAGCTCACCACCCGGGACAGAGGGCTACACCTTC. The V gene is TRBV5-6, the J gene TRBJ1-2; TRBD1 agrees at 7 bases. V trimming: 3 bases; J trimming: 8 bases; junction bases outside the gene matches: 10. Germline CDR1 and CDR2: SGHDT and YYEEEE. The length of the CDR3 is 14 residues.

This clonotype was seen once. This chain links TRBV20-1 with TRBJ2-1; TRBD2 matches 8 bases. Germline V gene sequence: CDR1 DFQATT, CDR2 SNEGSKA (reference sequence). Unmatched junction bases numbered 4, after V lost 3 bases and J lost 0 bases. This CDR3 region has 15 residues. CDR3 amino acids: CSASLAGGSYNEQFF. DNA of the CDR3: TGCAGTGCTAGTCTAGCGGGCGGCTCCTACAATGAGCAGTTCTTC.

The genes are TRBV10-3 and TRBJ1-5; no definite D call. In germline, CDR1 is ENHRY, CDR2 SYGVKD. Trimming stripped 11 bases from V and 9 bases from J, with 11 bases between. This CDR3 region has 10 residues. This CDR3 reads CAFVWWPQHF. The CDR3 DNA reads as TGTGCCTTCGTCTGGTGGCCCCAGCATTTT.

The V and J genes are TRBV12-3 or TRBV12-4 and TRBJ2-1; no definite D call. V was cut by 10 bases and J by 4 bases, with 17 bases left in between. CDR3 length equals 14 residues. CDR3 residues: CATRRAEKYNEQFF. In DNA, the CDR3 is TGTGCCACCCGTAGGGCGGAAAAGTACAATGAGCAGTTCTTC.

The chain carries TRBV20-1 and TRBJ1-2, with 9 positions matching TRBD1. There are 16 residues in the CDR3. Germline lookup yields CDR1 DFQATT and CDR2 SNEGSKA (reference sequence). Trimming removed 5 bases from V and 0 bases from J; junction bases left unmatched: 10. CDR3 loop: CSAGTGGEGANYGYTF. CDR3 bases: TGCAGTGCTGGTACAGGGGGCGAGGGGGCTAACTATGGCTACACCTTC.

V is TRBV12-5 and J is TRBJ2-1; D not resolved. CDR3 size: 14 residues. The ends were cut back, 5 bases at V and 2 bases at J, with 10 bases in the middle. The germline gives CDR1 LGHNT, CDR2 FRNRAP. CDR3 nucleotide sequence: TGTGCTAGTGGTCTCCCCGGGCCCTACAATGAGCAGTTCTTC. Protein sequence: CASGLPGPYNEQFF.

The CDR3 DNA is TGTGCCATCAGTGACAGCTCCTATAATTCACCCCTCCACTTT. It yields the protein CAISDSSYNSPLHF. This sequence joins TRBV10-3 and TRBJ1-6; D not certain. This CDR3 spans 14 amino acids. Germline lookup yields CDR1 ENHRY and CDR2 SYGVKD. Trimming cost V 3 bases and J 0 bases, with 3 bases left between them.

V and J are TRBV9 and TRBJ2-7; 7 nucleotides align to TRBD2. V gave up 3 bases and J gave up 2 bases; unmatched junction bases: 8. Germline V gene lookup returns CDR1 SGDLS and CDR2 YYNGEE. The CDR3 is made up of 15 amino acids. CDR3 bases: TGTGCCAGCAGCGCCAGCGGGGACCTCGCCTACGAGCAGTACTTC. Translated: CASSASGDLAYEQYF.

The genes are TRBV9 and TRBJ2-3; 8 bases fit TRBD2. Unmatched junction bases numbered 9, after V lost 7 bases and J lost 5 bases. Germline CDR1 and CDR2: SGDLS and YYNGEE. The CDR3 length is 14 residues. The CDR3 reads CASSPAGGEDTQYF. In DNA, the CDR3 is TGTGCCAGCTCACCCGCGGGGGGCGAAGATACGCAGTATTTT.

This rearrangement joins TRBV5-6 to TRBJ1-2; D is unclear. The CDR3 has 12 amino acids. In germline, CDR1 is SGHDT, CDR2 YYEEEE. Trimming left V 6 bases short and J 5 bases short, with 11 bases between. The chain's CDR3 is CASTDSEYGYTF. DNA for the CDR3: TGTGCCAGCACGGACTCCGAATATGGCTACACCTTC. The whole variable domain, remainder taken from reference TRBV5-6 and TRBJ1-2, is DAGVTQSPTHLIKTRGQQVTLRCSPKSGHDTVSWYQQALGQGPQFIFQYYEEEERQRGNFPDRFSGHQFPNYSSELNVNALLLGDSALYLCASTDSEYGYTFGSGTRLTVV.

The chain uses TRBV6-5 and TRBJ2-7, with D perhaps TRBD1 (5 bases). Germline V gene data show CDR1 as MNHEY and CDR2 as SVGAGI. CDR3 length: 13 residues. V was pared by 5 bases and J by 9 bases, with 17 bases between. The CDR3 loop is CASSPNLDTGQYF. Here the CDR3 DNA reads TGTGCCAGCAGTCCTAACTTGGACACTGGGCAGTACTTC.

This clonotype occurred once. The V and J genes are TRBV6-5 and TRBJ2-2, with D maybe TRBD1 (5 bases). The germline V and J ends were trimmed by 0 bases and 4 bases, with 9 bases remaining between them. CDR3 size: 15 residues. Germline loops: CDR1 MNHEY, CDR2 SVGAGI. Here the CDR3 reads CASSYSSGSTGELFF. The DNA of the CDR3 is TGTGCCAGCAGTTACTCATCAGGGTCCACCGGGGAGCTGTTTTTT.

This clonotype was seen a handful of times. The V and J genes are TRBV4-1 and TRBJ2-5; D is possibly TRBD1 (5 bases). The CDR3 totals 13 residues. V was shortened by 2 bases and J by 9 bases, with 13 bases between the two germline ends. The V gene's germline CDR1 is MGHRA and CDR2 YSYEKL. The CDR3 sequence: CASSQLTGDPQYF. The CDR3 DNA is TGCGCCAGCAGCCAATTAACAGGAGATCCCCAGTACTTC.

V is TRBV7-9 and J is TRBJ2-1; D ambiguous. V was clipped by 6 bases and J by 6 bases, with 9 bases between them. This CDR3 is 12 amino acids long. Germline assignment: CDR1 SEHNR and CDR2 FQNEAQ (reference sequence). The CDR3: CASRTGINEQFF. CDR3 nucleotide sequence: TGTGCCAGCAGGACGGGCATCAATGAGCAGTTCTTC.